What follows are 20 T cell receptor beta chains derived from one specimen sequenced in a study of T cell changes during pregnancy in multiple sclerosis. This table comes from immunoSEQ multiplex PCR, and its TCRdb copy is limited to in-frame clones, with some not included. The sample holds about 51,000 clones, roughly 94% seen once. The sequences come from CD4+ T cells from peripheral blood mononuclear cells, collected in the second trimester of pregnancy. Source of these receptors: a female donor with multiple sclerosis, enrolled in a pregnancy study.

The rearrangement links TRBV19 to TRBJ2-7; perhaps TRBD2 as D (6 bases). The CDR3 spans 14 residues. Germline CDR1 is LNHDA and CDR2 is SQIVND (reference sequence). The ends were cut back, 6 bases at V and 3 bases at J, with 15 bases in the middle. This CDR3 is CASRRSREIYEQYF. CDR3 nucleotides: TGTGCCAGTAGGAGGTCCCGGGAGATCTACGAGCAGTACTTC.

CDR3 protein: CASSILGGAGTEAFF. DNA for the CDR3: TGTGCCAGTAGTATTTTAGGGGGCGCAGGCACTGAAGCTTTCTTT. The rearrangement uses TRBV19 and TRBJ1-1; 7 nucleotides align to TRBD1. V shed 3 bases and J 4 bases; nucleotides not matched to a gene: 8. From germline, CDR1 is LNHDA and CDR2 SQIVND (reference sequence). There are 15 residues in the CDR3.

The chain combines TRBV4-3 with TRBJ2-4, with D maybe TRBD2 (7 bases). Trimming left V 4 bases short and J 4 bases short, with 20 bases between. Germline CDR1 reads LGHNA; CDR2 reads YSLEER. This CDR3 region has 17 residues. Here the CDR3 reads CASSLNGGRRMKNIQYF. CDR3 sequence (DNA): TGCGCCAGCAGCCTCAACGGGGGGCGAAGGATGAAAAACATTCAGTACTTC.

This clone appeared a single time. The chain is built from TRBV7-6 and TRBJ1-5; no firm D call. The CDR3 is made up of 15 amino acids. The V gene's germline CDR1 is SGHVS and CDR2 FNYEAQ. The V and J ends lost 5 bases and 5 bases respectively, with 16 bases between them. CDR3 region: CASSPGVTDDQPQHF. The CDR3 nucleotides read TGTGCCAGCAGCCCCGGGGTAACTGATGATCAGCCCCAGCATTTT.

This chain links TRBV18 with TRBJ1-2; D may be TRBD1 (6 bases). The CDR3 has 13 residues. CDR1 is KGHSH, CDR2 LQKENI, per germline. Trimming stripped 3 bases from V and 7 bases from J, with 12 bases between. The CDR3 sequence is CASSPRTEIGYTF. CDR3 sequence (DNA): TGTGCCAGCTCACCGAGGACAGAAATTGGCTACACCTTC. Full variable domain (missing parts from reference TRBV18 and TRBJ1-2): NAGVMQNPRHLVRRRGQEARLRCSPMKGHSHVYWYRQLPEEGLKFMVYLQKENIIDESGMPKERFSAEFPKEGPSILRIQQVVRGDSAAYFCASSPRTEIGYTFGSGTRLTVV.

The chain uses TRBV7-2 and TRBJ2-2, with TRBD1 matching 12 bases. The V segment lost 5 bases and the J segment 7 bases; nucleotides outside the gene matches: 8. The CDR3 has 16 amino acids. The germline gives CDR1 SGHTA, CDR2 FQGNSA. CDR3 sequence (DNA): TGTGCCAGCAGCCAACCGGGACAGGGGGCGCGCGGGGAGCTGTTTTTT. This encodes CASSQPGQGARGELFF.

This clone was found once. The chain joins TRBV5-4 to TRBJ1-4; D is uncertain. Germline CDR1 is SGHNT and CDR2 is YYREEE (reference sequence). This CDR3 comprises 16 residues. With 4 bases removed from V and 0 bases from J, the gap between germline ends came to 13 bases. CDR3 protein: CASSPTSGATNEKLFF. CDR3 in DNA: TGTGCCAGCAGCCCGACCTCAGGTGCAACTAATGAAAAACTGTTTTTT.

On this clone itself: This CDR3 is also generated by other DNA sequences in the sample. CDR3 DNA sequence: TGTGCCAGCAGCGTAGACCGGGGAGGCACAGATACGCAGTATTTT. As protein: CASSVDRGGTDTQYF. The chain employs TRBV9 and TRBJ2-3; the D gene is possibly TRBD2 (5 bases). There are 15 residues in the CDR3. V lost 0 bases to trimming and J lost 1 base, with 9 bases between them. Germline V gene lookup returns CDR1 SGDLS and CDR2 YYNGEE.

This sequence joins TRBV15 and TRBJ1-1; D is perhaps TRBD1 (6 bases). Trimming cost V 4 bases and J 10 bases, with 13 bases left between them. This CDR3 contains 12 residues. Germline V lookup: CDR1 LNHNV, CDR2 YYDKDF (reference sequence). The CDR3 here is CATSTLQGVAFF. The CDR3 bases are TGTGCCACCAGCACCTTACAGGGAGTAGCTTTCTTT.

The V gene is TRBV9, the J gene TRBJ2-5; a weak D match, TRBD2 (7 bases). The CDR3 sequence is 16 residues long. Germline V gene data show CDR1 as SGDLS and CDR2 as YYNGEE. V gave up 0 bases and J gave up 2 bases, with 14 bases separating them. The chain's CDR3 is CASSVVPGGLQETQYF. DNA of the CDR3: TGTGCCAGCAGCGTAGTCCCGGGGGGCCTTCAAGAGACCCAGTACTTC.

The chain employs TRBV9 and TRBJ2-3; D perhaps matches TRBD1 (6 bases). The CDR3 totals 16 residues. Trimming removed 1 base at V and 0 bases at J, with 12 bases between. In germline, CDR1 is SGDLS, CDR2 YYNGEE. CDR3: CASSVIAGASTDTQYF. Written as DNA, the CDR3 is TGTGCCAGCAGCGTAATTGCAGGGGCTAGCACAGATACGCAGTATTTT.

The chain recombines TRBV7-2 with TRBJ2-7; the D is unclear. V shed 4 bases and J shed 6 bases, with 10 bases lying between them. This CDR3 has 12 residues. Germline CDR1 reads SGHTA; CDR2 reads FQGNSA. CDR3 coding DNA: TGTGCCAGCAGCTCCACAACCTTCGAGCAGTACTTC. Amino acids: CASSSTTFEQYF.

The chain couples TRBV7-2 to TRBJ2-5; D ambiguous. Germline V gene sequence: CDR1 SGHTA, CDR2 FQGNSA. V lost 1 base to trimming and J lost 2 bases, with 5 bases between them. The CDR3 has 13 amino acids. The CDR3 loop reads CASSLEQQETQYF. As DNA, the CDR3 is TGTGCCAGCAGCTTAGAACAGCAAGAGACCCAGTACTTC.

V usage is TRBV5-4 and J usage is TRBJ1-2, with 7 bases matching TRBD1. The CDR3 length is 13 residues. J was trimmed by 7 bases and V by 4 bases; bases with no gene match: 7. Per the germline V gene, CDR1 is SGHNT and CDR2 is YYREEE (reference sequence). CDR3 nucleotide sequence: TGTGCCAGCAGCCGTGACAGGGAGGCTGGCTACACCTTC. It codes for CASSRDREAGYTF.

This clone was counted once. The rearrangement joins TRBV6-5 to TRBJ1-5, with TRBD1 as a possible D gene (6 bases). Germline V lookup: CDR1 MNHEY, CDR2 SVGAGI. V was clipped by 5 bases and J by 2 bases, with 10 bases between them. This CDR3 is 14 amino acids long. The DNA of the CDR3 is TGTGCCAGCAGTCCTCGACAGGGCAATCAGCCCCAGCATTTT. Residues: CASSPRQGNQPQHF.

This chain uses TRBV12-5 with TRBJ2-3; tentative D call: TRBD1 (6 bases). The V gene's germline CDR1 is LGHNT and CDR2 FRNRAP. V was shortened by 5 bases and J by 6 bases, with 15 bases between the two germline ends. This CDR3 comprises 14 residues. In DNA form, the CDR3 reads TGTGCTAGTGGTCCGCCCGACAGGCATGATACGCAGTATTTT. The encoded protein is CASGPPDRHDTQYF.

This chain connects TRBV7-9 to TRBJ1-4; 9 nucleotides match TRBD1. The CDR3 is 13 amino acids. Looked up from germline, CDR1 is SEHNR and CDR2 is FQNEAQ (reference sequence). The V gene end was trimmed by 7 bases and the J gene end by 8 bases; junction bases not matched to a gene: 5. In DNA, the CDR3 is TGTGCCAGCACCGCCGGACAGGGGGAAAAACTGTTTTTT. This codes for CASTAGQGEKLFF.

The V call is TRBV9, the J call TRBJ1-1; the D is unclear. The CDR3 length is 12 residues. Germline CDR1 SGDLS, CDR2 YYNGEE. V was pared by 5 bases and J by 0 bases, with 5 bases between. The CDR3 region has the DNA TGTGCCAGCAGTCCTTTGAACACTGAAGCTTTCTTT. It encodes CASSPLNTEAFF. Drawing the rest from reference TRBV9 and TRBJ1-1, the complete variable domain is DSGVTQTPKHLITATGQRVTLRCSPRSGDLSVYWYQQSLDQGLQFLIQYYNGEERAKGNILERFSAQQFPDLHSELNLSSLELGDSALYFCASSPLNTEAFFGQGTRLTVV.

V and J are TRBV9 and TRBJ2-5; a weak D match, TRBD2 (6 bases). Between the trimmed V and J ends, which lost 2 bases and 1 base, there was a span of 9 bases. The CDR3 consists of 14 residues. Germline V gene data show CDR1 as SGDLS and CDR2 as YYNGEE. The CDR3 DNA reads TGTGCCAGCAGCGTCCTTAGCGGCCAAGAGACCCAGTACTTC. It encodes CASSVLSGQETQYF.

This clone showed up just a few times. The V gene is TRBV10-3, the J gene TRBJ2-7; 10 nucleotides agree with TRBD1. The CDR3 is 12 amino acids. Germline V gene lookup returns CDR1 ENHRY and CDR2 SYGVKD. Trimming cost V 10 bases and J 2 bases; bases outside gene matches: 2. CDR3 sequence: CATGQGAYEQYF. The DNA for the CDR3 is TGTGCCACCGGACAGGGGGCCTACGAGCAGTACTTC.